Below, 29 T cell receptor beta chains from the same sample are listed, as sequenced in a study of blood T cell repertoires in COVID-19. Method: immunoSEQ multiplex PCR; TCRdb's copy keeps in-frame clones and lacks some. The data show 230,000 or so clones, with about four fifths seen just once and 6.5% to 8.5% held by the top ten. Sequenced input: peripheral blood. All receptors come from a woman older than 75 with COVID-19, enrolled during active disease.

The rearrangement links TRBV5-6 to TRBJ2-5, with 11 bases fitting TRBD1. Germline CDR1 reads SGHDT; CDR2 reads YYEEEE. The V segment lost 2 bases and the J segment 4 bases; nucleotides outside the gene matches: 4. This CDR3 comprises 15 residues. The chain's CDR3 is CASSFRTGGLETQYF. CDR3 in DNA: TGTGCCAGCAGCTTCCGGACAGGGGGCTTAGAGACCCAGTACTTC.

The chain joins TRBV6-6 to TRBJ2-1, with TRBD2 matching over 16 bases. This CDR3 comprises 15 residues. The V and J ends lost 2 bases and 10 bases, in that order; junction bases with no gene match: 2. In germline, CDR1 is MNHNY, CDR2 SVGAGI (reference sequence). For the CDR3, the DNA is TGTGCCAGCAGTTACGGGACTAGCGGGAGGGACGAGCAGTTCTTC. This gives the protein CASSYGTSGRDEQFF.

This clone was detected many times. The genes are TRBV7-5 and TRBJ1-2; the table gives TRBD1 as D, unverified against the DNA. TRBV7-5 is labeled a pseudogene. The CDR3 runs to 16 residues. Here the CDR3 reads CARSLVQGDSDYGYTF. In nucleotides, the CDR3 is TGTGCCAGAAGCTTAGTCCAGGGGGACAGCGACTATGGCTACACCTTC.

The chain joins TRBV7-9 to TRBJ1-1; TRBD1 might be the D (5 bases). Trimming stripped 1 base from V and 4 bases from J, with 13 bases between. CDR1 is SEHNR, CDR2 FQNEAQ, per germline (reference sequence). CDR3 length: 15 amino acids. CDR3 protein: CASSLVGGGTTEAFF. In DNA, the CDR3 is TGTGCCAGCAGCTTAGTTGGTGGGGGGACCACTGAAGCTTTCTTT.

V usage is TRBV11-2 and J usage is TRBJ1-6; unclear D gene. Germline V gene lookup returns CDR1 SGHAT and CDR2 FQNNGV. Trimming took 0 bases from V and 9 from J, leaving 24 bases between them. The CDR3 is 19 amino acids. The CDR3 sequence: CASSLDRRLLASLSSPLHF. Here the CDR3 DNA reads TGTGCCAGCAGCTTAGATAGGAGGCTGTTAGCTAGCTTAAGTTCACCCCTCCACTTT.

This clone was seen a handful of times. V usage is TRBV18 and J usage is TRBJ1-2, with no clear D. The length of the CDR3 is 15 residues. V was trimmed by 0 bases and J by 6 bases, leaving 14 bases between them. Germline CDR1 is KGHSH and CDR2 is LQKENI. CDR3 coding DNA: TGTGCCAGCTCACCACCGAGTACTTCTACCGATGGCTACACCTTC. Protein: CASSPPSTSTDGYTF.

The chain carries TRBV10-1 and TRBJ2-3; 8 bases are a match to TRBD2. The V gene end was trimmed by 8 bases and the J gene end by 6 bases; junction bases not matched to a gene: 7. Per germline, CDR1 WNHNN and CDR2 SYGVQD (reference sequence). The CDR3 runs 13 residues. The CDR3: CASGQAGEDTQYF. The CDR3 DNA sequence: TGCGCCAGCGGACAAGCGGGGGAGGATACGCAGTATTTT.

This clone occurred once. This sequence joins TRBV27 and TRBJ2-1, with D possibly TRBD2 on 5 matching bases. CDR3 size: 14 residues. Trimming took 3 bases from V and 9 from J, leaving 15 bases between them. Germline values: CDR1 MNHEY, CDR2 SMNVEV (reference sequence). DNA of the CDR3: TGTGCCAGCAGTTTGCGGCTAGCTGCTGGTGAGCAGTTCTTC. It is translated as CASSLRLAAGEQFF.

This chain uses TRBV15 with TRBJ1-4, with no clear D. Trimming cost V 0 bases and J 0 bases, with 8 bases left between them. This CDR3 region has 16 residues. Germline V gives CDR1 LNHNV, CDR2 YYDKDF (reference sequence). The CDR3 is CATSRDLQATNEKLFF. The CDR3 coding sequence is TGTGCCACCAGCAGAGATCTTCAGGCAACTAATGAAAAACTGTTTTTT.

This chain uses TRBV6-6 with TRBJ2-5, with D tentatively TRBD1 (6 bases). Per germline, CDR1 MNHNY and CDR2 SVGAGI (reference sequence). With 2 bases removed from V and 4 bases from J, the gap between germline ends came to 11 bases. The CDR3 has 14 amino acids. The CDR3 is CASSYVTGGETQYF. The CDR3 nucleotides are TGTGCCAGCAGTTACGTGACAGGCGGAGAGACCCAGTACTTC.

In this sample, this clone turned up a few times. CDR3 sequence: CASSIAVTGYGGYGYTF. CDR3 nucleotides: TGTGCCAGTAGTATCGCCGTAACAGGATACGGGGGATATGGCTACACCTTC. The chain recombines TRBV19 with TRBJ1-2; D possibly corresponds to TRBD1 (5 bases). The CDR3 consists of 17 residues. CDR1 is LNHDA and CDR2 is SQIVND in the germline V gene (reference sequence). The V and J ends lost 3 bases and 5 bases respectively, with 22 bases between them.

This clone has just one count. The rearrangement joins TRBV6-1 to TRBJ2-3; a weak D match, TRBD2 (6 bases). This CDR3 has 16 residues. V was clipped by 4 bases and J by 5 bases, with 19 bases between them. CDR1 MNHNS and CDR2 SASEGT come from the germline V gene. This chain's CDR3 is CASSVTGVGAQDTQYF. In DNA, the CDR3 is TGTGCCAGCAGTGTGACGGGGGTTGGGGCACAAGATACGCAGTATTTT.

This sequence joins TRBV21-1 and TRBJ2-3; the tabulated D call, TRBD2, remains unverified against the DNA. TRBV21-1 is a documented pseudogene. The CDR3 extends over 16 amino acids. CDR3 nucleotide sequence: TGTGCCAGCAGCAAAGGTTTCCGGCGGGGCGCAGATACGCAGTATTTT. As protein: CASSKGFRRGADTQYF.

This clone showed up just a few times. The chain has TRBV6-5 and TRBJ1-1; D remains ambiguous. Between the trimmed V and J ends, which lost 8 bases and 3 bases, there was a span of 16 bases. Germline loops: CDR1 MNHEY, CDR2 SVGAGI. CDR3 size: 14 residues. The CDR3 here is CASDYGGGDTEAFF. In DNA, the CDR3 is TGTGCCAGCGATTACGGCGGAGGAGACACTGAAGCTTTCTTT.

The chain has TRBV20-1 and TRBJ2-3; D perhaps matches TRBD1 (6 bases). Germline-derived CDR1 and CDR2 are DFQATT and SNEGSKA (reference sequence). Trimming pared 8 bases from V and 6 bases from J, leaving 9 bases between. CDR3 size: 10 residues. CDR3 coding DNA: TGCAGTTCTCAGGGGGATACGCAGTATTTT. Protein sequence: CSSQGDTQYF.

J is TRBJ2-7 and V is TRBV18, with D unclear. Trimming took off 1 base at V and 5 bases at J, with 12 bases between the two ends. Germline CDR1 reads KGHSH; CDR2 reads LQKENI. The CDR3 extends over 14 amino acids. The CDR3 coding sequence is TGTGCCAGCTCACCACGTGGCGTGAGCGACGAGCAGTACTTC. Its protein product is CASSPRGVSDEQYF.

The chain is built from TRBV23-1 and TRBJ2-7; 10 bases map to TRBD1. TRBV23-1 is assigned to the ORF class and has an uncertain function. Trimming took 0 bases from V and 3 from J; bases not matched to a gene: 2. This CDR3 has 15 amino acids. The CDR3 region is CASSQSDRGFYEQYF. Here the CDR3 DNA reads TGCGCCAGCAGTCAATCGGACAGGGGGTTCTACGAGCAGTACTTC.

The table lists this clone with a few counts. V and J are TRBV7-2 and TRBJ1-1; 7 nucleotides match TRBD1. There are 15 residues in the CDR3. The ends lost 5 bases at V and 1 base at J; junction bases unmatched: 7. Germline V lookup: CDR1 SGHTA, CDR2 FQGNSA. The CDR3 region is CASSPRQGQNTEAFF. In nucleotides, the CDR3 is TGTGCCAGCAGCCCACGACAGGGCCAGAACACTGAAGCTTTCTTT.

This clone has only a few counts. The genes are TRBV19 and TRBJ2-6, with a weak D call TRBD2 (6 bases). The CDR3 contains 15 residues. V was cut by 7 bases and J by 2 bases, with 12 bases left in between. Looked up from germline, CDR1 is LNHDA and CDR2 is SQIVND (reference sequence). In nucleotides, the CDR3 is TGTGCCAGTAAGGTGAGGGAGGCTGGGGCCAACGTCCTGACTTTC. Translation: CASKVREAGANVLTF.

The chain carries TRBV7-6 and TRBJ2-3; D is unclear. The germline V gene has CDR1 SGHVS and CDR2 FNYEAQ. The CDR3 sequence is 13 residues long. The germline V and J ends were trimmed by 5 bases and 6 bases, with 12 bases remaining between them. The DNA for the CDR3 is TGTGCCAGCAGCCCCACGACGAGGGATACGCAGTATTTT. It is translated as CASSPTTRDTQYF. The variable domain in full, with the rest retrieved from reference TRBV7-6 and TRBJ2-3, is GAGVSQSPRYKVTKRGQDVALRCDPISGHVSLYWYRQALGQGPEFLTYFNYEAQQDKSGLPNDRFSAERPEGSISTLTIQRTEQRDSAMYRCASSPTTRDTQYFGPGTRLTVL.

A few counts support this clone. The rearrangement links TRBV4-1 to TRBJ1-6; 7 nucleotides line up with TRBD1. Germline V lookup: CDR1 MGHRA, CDR2 YSYEKL. The CDR3 extends over 16 amino acids. J was trimmed by 6 bases and V by 1 base; bases with no gene match: 6. CDR3 coding DNA: TGCGCCAGCAGCCAAGTGGGACAGATACGTAATTCACCCCTCCACTTT. Protein sequence: CASSQVGQIRNSPLHF.

This sequence joins TRBV19 and TRBJ2-1; 7 nucleotides align to TRBD2. From germline, CDR1 is LNHDA and CDR2 SQIVND (reference sequence). This CDR3 comprises 14 residues. V was clipped by 1 base and J by 8 bases; unmatched bases: 5. CDR3 nucleotide sequence: TGTGCCAGTAGTATAGTCCCGGGGGGATATGAGCAGTTCTTC. Its protein product is CASSIVPGGYEQFF. Full variable domain (missing parts from reference TRBV19 and TRBJ2-1): DGGITQSPKYLFRKEGQNVTLSCEQNLNHDAMYWYRQDPGQGLRLIYYSQIVNDFQKGDIAEGYSVSREKKESFPLTVTSAQKNPTAFYLCASSIVPGGYEQFFGPGTRLTVL.

This clone has just a few counts. The chain combines TRBV30 with TRBJ1-2; maybe TRBD1 (6 bases). Germline values: CDR1 GTSNPN, CDR2 SVGIG (reference sequence). The V end lost 5 bases, the J end lost 8 bases, and 9 bases lay between the germline ends. This CDR3 is 10 amino acids long. The CDR3 spells CAWPQGGYTF. In DNA, the CDR3 is TGTGCCTGGCCCCAGGGGGGCTACACCTTC. The whole variable domain, filled in from reference TRBV30 and TRBJ1-2, reads SQTIHQWPATLVQPVGSPLSLECTVEGTSNPNLYWYRQAAGRGLQLLFYSVGIGQISSEVPQNLSASRPQDRQFILSSKKLLLSDSGFYLCAWPQGGYTFGSGTRLTVV.

The rearrangement joins TRBV7-8 to TRBJ2-2; tentatively, D is TRBD2 (5 bases). This CDR3 is 13 amino acids long. Germline V gives CDR1 SGHVS, CDR2 FQNEAQ. V lost 5 bases, J lost 4 bases, and 8 bases lay in between. CDR3 coding DNA: TGTGCCAGCAGCCGGACTGGCACCGGGGAGCTGTTTTTT. It yields the protein CASSRTGTGELFF. Based on the CDR3 plus reference TRBV7-8 and TRBJ2-2, the full variable domain is GAGVSQSPRYKVAKRGQDVALRCDPISGHVSLFWYQQALGQGPEFLTYFQNEAQLDKSGLPSDRFFAERPEGSVSTLKIQRTQQEDSAVYLCASSRTGTGELFFGEGSRLTVL.

The chain carries TRBV29-1 and TRBJ1-1; D unresolved. This CDR3 is 13 amino acids long. The germline CDR1 and CDR2 sequences are SQVTM and ANQGSEA. Deletions cut 4 bases from V and 1 base from J, with 10 bases between. DNA of the CDR3: TGCAGCGTTGTTCCCCTGAGGAACACTGAAGCTTTCTTT. This gives the protein CSVVPLRNTEAFF.

The genes are TRBV19 and TRBJ1-5; TRBD1 might be the D (5 bases). Germline-derived CDR1 and CDR2 are LNHDA and SQIVND (reference sequence). The CDR3 has 16 residues. V was shortened by 5 bases and J by 0 bases, with 14 bases between the two germline ends. The CDR3 loop is CASSPPTGYSNQPQHF. DNA for the CDR3: TGTGCCAGTAGTCCCCCAACAGGATATAGCAATCAGCCCCAGCATTTT.

This chain links TRBV7-9 with TRBJ2-7; D may be TRBD2 (6 bases). CDR3 length: 14 amino acids. With 5 bases removed from V and 5 bases from J, the gap between germline ends came to 16 bases. Germline CDR1 reads SEHNR; CDR2 reads FQNEAQ (reference sequence). The CDR3 sequence is CASSPRGSGNEQYF. CDR3 in DNA: TGTGCCAGCAGCCCCCGGGGGTCCGGGAACGAGCAGTACTTC.

The rearrangement links TRBV24-1 to TRBJ1-5, with 9 positions matching TRBD1. The V segment lost 11 bases and the J segment 1 base; nucleotides outside the gene matches: 5. The germline gives CDR1 KGHDR, CDR2 SFDVKD. The CDR3 extends over 14 amino acids. CDR3 nucleotide sequence: TGTGCCATCGCAACAGGGGGCAGCAATCAGCCCCAGCATTTT. It encodes CAIATGGSNQPQHF.

The chain is built from TRBV5-1 and TRBJ2-3; tentative D call: TRBD1 (6 bases). Deletions cut 5 bases from V and 1 base from J, with 8 bases between. The CDR3 runs to 13 residues. CDR1 is SGHRS and CDR2 is YFSETQ in the germline V gene. CDR3 sequence: CASRRTGTDTQYF. The CDR3, as DNA: TGCGCCAGCAGACGGACAGGCACAGATACGCAGTATTTT.